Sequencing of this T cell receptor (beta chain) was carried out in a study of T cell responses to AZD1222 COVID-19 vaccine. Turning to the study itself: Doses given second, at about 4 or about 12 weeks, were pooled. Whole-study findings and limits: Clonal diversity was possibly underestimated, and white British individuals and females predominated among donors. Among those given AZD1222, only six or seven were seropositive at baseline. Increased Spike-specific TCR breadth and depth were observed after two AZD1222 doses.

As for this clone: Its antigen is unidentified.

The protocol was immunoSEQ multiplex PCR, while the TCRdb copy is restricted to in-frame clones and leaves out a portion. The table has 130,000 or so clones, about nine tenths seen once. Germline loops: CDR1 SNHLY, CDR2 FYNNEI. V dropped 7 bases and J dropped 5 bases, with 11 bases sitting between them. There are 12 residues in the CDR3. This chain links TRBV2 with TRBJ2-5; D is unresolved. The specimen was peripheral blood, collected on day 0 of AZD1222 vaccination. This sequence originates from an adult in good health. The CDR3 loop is CASKRAVETQYF. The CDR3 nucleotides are TGTGCCAGCAAACGGGCCGTGGAGACCCAGTACTTC.